This T cell receptor (beta chain) was documented in a study of blood T cell repertoires in COVID-19. Across the whole study: Both acute and convalescent COVID-19 samples were obtained from the United States, Italy and Spain.

In the original workflow: Estimates of nucleated cell counts were drawn from the amplification of reference gene primers. The protocol was immunoSEQ multiplex PCR, while the TCRdb copy is restricted to in-frame clones and leaves out a portion. Clone size and V and J calls were adopted from that table, with D and trimming inferred from the DNA. The profile shows roughly 330,000 clones, more than 70% of them singletons. CDR3 length equals 14 residues. Trimming left V 5 bases short and J 4 bases short, with 15 bases between. The germline V gene has CDR1 WSHSY and CDR2 SAAADI. This TCR was recovered from a young man who had recovered from COVID-19. Material: peripheral blood. J is TRBJ2-7 and V is TRBV10-2; TRBD2 is a possible D gene (6 bases). The CDR3 coding sequence is TGCGCCAGCAGTATACTCGGGAGATCTTACGAGCAGTACTTC. Amino acids: CASSILGRSYEQYF.